The sample holds a few counts of the clone carrying this T cell receptor beta chain. Its specificity is unknown. Trimming at V came to 3 bases and at J to 8 bases, leaving 4 bases not matched to a gene. This CDR3 is 14 amino acids long. Germline V gene lookup returns CDR1 ENHRY and CDR2 SYGVKD. The data originate from a study of OX40 agonist ivuxolimab in advanced cancers. Study overall: Every patient in dose escalation had hepatocellular carcinoma, melanoma, renal cell or head and neck cancer.

General observations from the study: More expanded clones were found, on average, in CD8+ than in CD4+ T cells.

Using immunoSEQ multiplex PCR, the repertoire was profiled, and TCRdb retains in-frame clones only, with some absent. The repertoire holds over 55,000 clones, approximately 81% seen once, with more than 1.5% in the top ten. The sample was CD4+ or CD8+ T cells sorted from blood, taken in a trial of the OX40 agonist ivuxolimab. This receptor was identified in an adult with an advanced solid tumor such as melanoma, head and neck, liver or kidney cancer. This chain joins TRBV10-3 and TRBJ2-1, with 10 nucleotides matching TRBD2. The CDR3 sequence: CAISDTSGNDEQFF. The CDR3 bases are TGTGCCATCAGTGACACTAGCGGGAACGATGAGCAGTTCTTC.